The rows below give T cell receptor beta chains drawn from one sample of a study of CD8 T cells in Susac syndrome. TCRdb called the immunoSEQ multiplex PCR reads again in MiXCR, with one record for every CDR3 protein. The sample shows under 200,000 distinct CDR3 sequences, around 96% of them seen only once. The sample was CD4+ T cells from PBMCs. The source is a human donor in good health. Both conserved end residues are part of each CDR3. A D gene is named only where the DNA matches it firmly. Clone size is not always given. Where it is, it says once, few, many or a class for expanded clones.

>TRBV30|TRBJ2-3|NA|TRBD1
TGTGCCTGGAGTCCAGGGGGCAGGGATACGCAGTATTTT
CAWSPGGRDTQYF
>TRBV6-5|TRBJ1-6|NA|NA
TGTGCCAGCAGTTGGGGTTCTAATTCACCCCTCCACTTT
CASSWGSNSPLHF
>TRBV5-1|TRBJ2-5|NA|TRBD2
TGCGCCAGCATGAAGGGAGGGCGGTTGGAGACCCAGTACTTC
CASMKGGRLETQYF
>TRBV6-2/TRBV6-3|TRBJ2-3|NA|TRBD2
TGTGCCAGCAGTTACTCGTTAGCGGGGGGCCACACAGATACGCAGTATTTT
CASSYSLAGGHTDTQYF
>TRBV2|TRBJ2-1|NA|TRBD2
TGTGCCAGCAGTGTTGGCGGGGGGTCCAATGAGCAGTTCTTC
CASSVGGGSNEQFF
>TRBV20-1|TRBJ2-7|NA|NA
TGCAGTGCTAGTAAGGGCTACGAGCAGTACTTC
CSASKGYEQYF
>TRBV27|TRBJ2-3|NA|NA
TGTGCCAGCAGTTTATCGACACGCAGCTTTAGCACAGATACGCAGTATTTT
CASSLSTRSFSTDTQYF
>TRBV6-2/TRBV6-3|TRBJ1-2|NA|NA
TGTGCCAGCAGCTTCCCCCAGGACACCTCTTATGGCTACACCTTC
CASSFPQDTSYGYTF
>TRBV7-8|TRBJ1-2|NA|NA
TGTGCCAGCAGCTTAATGTCAAACAACTATGGCTACACCTTC
CASSLMSNNYGYTF
>TRBV29-1|TRBJ2-3|NA|NA
TGCAGCGTTGCGGCAGCTTCTAGCACAGATACGCAGTATTTT
CSVAAASSTDTQYF
>TRBV9|TRBJ2-3|NA|NA
TGTGCCAGCAGCGTAGGTCTAGATACGCAGTATTTT
CASSVGLDTQYF
>TRBV4-3|TRBJ1-5|NA|NA
TGCGCCAGCAGCCAAGAAAGGCTCCGTAGCAATCAGCCCCAGCATTTT
CASSQERLRSNQPQHF
>TRBV12-3/TRBV12-4|TRBJ2-1|NA|NA
TGTGCGAGCGGTCTAGCCTACAATGAGCAGTTCTTC
CASGLAYNEQFF
>TRBV7-9|TRBJ2-1|NA|TRBD2
TGTGCCAGCAGCTGGACTAGCGGGGGGGGTGAGCAGTTCTTC
CASSWTSGGGEQFF
>TRBV6-2/TRBV6-3|TRBJ2-1|few|NA
TGTGCCAGCAGTTACTCGAGGAACTACAATGAGCAGTTCTTC
CASSYSRNYNEQFF
>TRBV20-1|TRBJ1-2|NA|NA
TGCAGTGCCAGAAGGGAGGGATTGAACTATGGCTACACCTTC
CSARREGLNYGYTF
>TRBV19|TRBJ2-1|once|NA
TGTGCCAGTAGTATGGGAATGTTGAGCTCCTACAATGAGCAGTTCTTC
CASSMGMLSSYNEQFF
>TRBV12-3/TRBV12-4|TRBJ1-6|NA|NA
TGTGCCAGCAGTTTAGGACAGAAAGGTTCACCCCTCCACTTT
CASSLGQKGSPLHF
>TRBV29-1|TRBJ2-5|NA|TRBD2
TGCAGCGCTGGGACTAGCGGGTGGGGGCAAGAGACCCAGTACTTC
CSAGTSGWGQETQYF
>TRBV9|TRBJ1-3|NA|NA
TGTGCCAGCAGCGTGGGGGCTCTCTCTGGAAACACCATATATTTT
CASSVGALSGNTIYF
>TRBV18|TRBJ2-1|NA|TRBD1
TGTGCCAGCTCACCACCGGTAGGGACAGGGGACTCCTACAATGAGCAGTTCTTC
CASSPPVGTGDSYNEQFF
>TRBV20-1|TRBJ2-7|NA|TRBD2
TGCAGTGCCCAACTAGCGGGGGGGTCCTACGAGCAGTACTTC
CSAQLAGGSYEQYF
>TRBV2|TRBJ2-4|NA|NA
TGTGCCAGCTCACCCAAAAACATTCAGTACTTC
CASSPKNIQYF
>TRBV20-1|TRBJ2-4|NA|NA
TGCAGTGCTAGACCCACAGGGAACATTCAGTACTTC
CSARPTGNIQYF
>TRBV30|TRBJ1-2|NA|NA
TGTGCCTGGAGTACCCCAAGGACGGAGAACTATGGCTACACCTTC
CAWSTPRTENYGYTF
>TRBV5-6|TRBJ2-7|once|TRBD1
TGTGCCAGCAGCCACACGGACAGGCCCGAGCAGTACTTC
CASSHTDRPEQYF
>TRBV7-3|TRBJ2-2|NA|TRBD1
TGTGCCAGCAGCTCCTCCGGGACAGGTCATACCGGGGAGCTGTTTTTT
CASSSSGTGHTGELFF
>TRBV20-1|TRBJ2-7|NA|NA
TGCAGTGCTAGGTCCGGGACAAAAAGAAACGAGCAGTACTTC
CSARSGTKRNEQYF
>TRBV4-3|TRBJ1-5|NA|NA
TGCGCCAGCAGCCAAGTACATGGTAGCAATCAGCCCCAGCATTTT
CASSQVHGSNQPQHF
>TRBV7-2|TRBJ1-2|once|NA
TGTGCCAGCAGCTTGAGACAGGAAGAAGCCTACACCTTC
CASSLRQEEAYTF
>TRBV4-3|TRBJ2-3|NA|NA
TGCGCCAGCAGCCAAGATCTCGGACCCTCCGTTGATACGCAGTATTTT
CASSQDLGPSVDTQYF
>TRBV15|TRBJ1-6|NA|NA
TGTGCCACCAGCAGGCCCCGTGGGAGGGGTTCACCCCTCCACTTT
CATSRPRGRGSPLHF
>TRBV19|TRBJ2-1|NA|NA
TGTGCCAGTAGTATAAGTGGGGGGCCGTACAATGAGCAGTTCTTC
CASSISGGPYNEQFF
>TRBV4-1|TRBJ2-3|NA|TRBD1
TGCGCCAGCAGCCAAGGACAGGGGGGCGATACGCAGTATTTT
CASSQGQGGDTQYF
>TRBV27|TRBJ2-7|NA|NA
TGTGCCAGCAGTCAGACATACTCCTACGAGCAGTACTTC
CASSQTYSYEQYF
>TRBV20-1|TRBJ1-1|NA|NA
TGCAGTGCAACGAGGGTCACTGAAGCTTTCTTT
CSATRVTEAFF
>TRBV20-1|TRBJ2-1|NA|NA
TGCAGTGCTAGAGACTCTCACGACACCCCCTACAATGAGCAGTTCTTC
CSARDSHDTPYNEQFF
>TRBV6-5|TRBJ2-2|NA|NA
TGTGCCAGCAGTCCTAGATCGACCACCGGGGAGCTGTTTTTT
CASSPRSTTGELFF
>TRBV7-9|TRBJ2-1|NA|NA
TGTGCCAGCAGCTTAGGGTCACAGCAGCAGTTCTTC
CASSLGSQQQFF
>TRBV12-3/TRBV12-4|TRBJ1-6|NA|NA
TGTGCCAGCACGCCTAAAAGGACACCTAATTCACCCCTCCACTTT
CASTPKRTPNSPLHF
>TRBV12-3/TRBV12-4|TRBJ2-3|NA|TRBD1
TGTGCCAGCAGCCGGGACAGGGGAGGTACGCAGTATTTT
CASSRDRGGTQYF
>TRBV12-3/TRBV12-4|TRBJ1-4|NA|NA
TGTGCCAGCACGGTGCGGGGAGAAAAACTGTTTTTT
CASTVRGEKLFF
>TRBV30|TRBJ2-3|few|NA
TGTGCCTGGAGTGTAGGGGGGCGGTTAACAGATACGCAGTATTTT
CAWSVGGRLTDTQYF
>TRBV4-3|TRBJ2-3|NA|NA
TGCGCCAGCAGCCAAGGGGGTTCACGTTTCACAGATACGCAGTATTTT
CASSQGGSRFTDTQYF
>TRBV7-2|TRBJ2-2|NA|TRBD1
TGTGCCAGCAGCTCTAGCGCCCAGGGGGCAGAGGTCGGGGAGCTGTTTTTT
CASSSSAQGAEVGELFF
>TRBV6-5|TRBJ2-1|NA|NA
TGTGCCAGCAGTTCACCAAACCGCAATGAGCAGTTCTTC
CASSSPNRNEQFF
>TRBV27|TRBJ2-1|NA|TRBD1
TGTGCCAGCAGTTTAAGACAGGGCAGCTACAATGAGCAGTTCTTC
CASSLRQGSYNEQFF
>TRBV27|TRBJ2-5|NA|NA
TGTGCCAGCAGTCCGTCGACAGGCTGGACGGAGACCCAGTACTTC
CASSPSTGWTETQYF
>TRBV20-1|TRBJ1-2|NA|TRBD1
TGCAGTGCTAGGGACAGGGGGCGTGTCTATGGCTACACCTTC
CSARDRGRVYGYTF
>TRBV5-6|TRBJ2-1|NA|TRBD1
TGTGCCAGCAGCTTGGCGGGACAGGGAAACAATGAGCAGTTCTTC
CASSLAGQGNNEQFF
>TRBV20-1|TRBJ1-5|NA|NA
TGCAGTGCTAGGTCTAGCGCTGAGGGTAATCAGCCCCAGCATTTT
CSARSSAEGNQPQHF
>TRBV12-3/TRBV12-4|TRBJ1-1|NA|NA
TGTGCCAGCAGTTTTGGAGGGGCCGGAGCTTTCTTT
CASSFGGAGAFF
>TRBV2|TRBJ2-3|few|NA
TGTGCCAGCAGTGAGCCTAGCACAGATACGCAGTATTTT
CASSEPSTDTQYF
>TRBV29-1|TRBJ2-5|NA|NA
TGCAGCGTCGGGGGCACACAAGAGACCCAGTACTTC
CSVGGTQETQYF
>TRBV4-3|TRBJ2-2|NA|TRBD2
TGCGCCAGCAGCCAATCGGGACTAGCGACCGGGGAGCTGTTTTTT
CASSQSGLATGELFF
>TRBV29-1|TRBJ1-6|NA|NA
TGCAGCGTTCTCTATGGTTGGAATTCACCCCTCCACTTT
CSVLYGWNSPLHF